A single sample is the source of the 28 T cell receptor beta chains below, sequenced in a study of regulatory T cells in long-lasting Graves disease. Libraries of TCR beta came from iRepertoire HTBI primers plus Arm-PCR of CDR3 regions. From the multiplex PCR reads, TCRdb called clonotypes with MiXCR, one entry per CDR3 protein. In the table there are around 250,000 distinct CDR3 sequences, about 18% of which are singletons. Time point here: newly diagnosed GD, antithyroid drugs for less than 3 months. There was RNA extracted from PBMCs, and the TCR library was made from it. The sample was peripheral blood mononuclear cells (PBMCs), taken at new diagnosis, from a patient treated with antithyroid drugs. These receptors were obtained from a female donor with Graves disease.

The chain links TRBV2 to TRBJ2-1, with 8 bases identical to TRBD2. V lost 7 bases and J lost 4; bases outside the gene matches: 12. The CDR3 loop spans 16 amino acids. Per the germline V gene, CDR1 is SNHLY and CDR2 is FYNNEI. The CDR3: CASIGWASGPYNEQFF. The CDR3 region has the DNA TGTGCCAGCATAGGTTGGGCTAGCGGGCCGTACAATGAGCAGTTCTTC.

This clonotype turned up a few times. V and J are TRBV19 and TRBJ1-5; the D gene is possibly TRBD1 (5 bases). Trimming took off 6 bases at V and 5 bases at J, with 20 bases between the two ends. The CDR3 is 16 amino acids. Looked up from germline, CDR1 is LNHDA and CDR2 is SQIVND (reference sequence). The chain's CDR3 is CASSHDGGSHDQPQHF. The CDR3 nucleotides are TGTGCCAGTAGCCACGACGGGGGGTCCCATGATCAGCCCCAGCATTTT.

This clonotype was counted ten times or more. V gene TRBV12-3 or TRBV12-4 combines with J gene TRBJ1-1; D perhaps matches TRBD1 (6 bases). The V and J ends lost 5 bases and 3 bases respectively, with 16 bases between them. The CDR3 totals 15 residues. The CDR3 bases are TGTGCCAGCAGTCAAAGACAGGCTCGGGACACTGAAGCTTTCTTT. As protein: CASSQRQARDTEAFF.

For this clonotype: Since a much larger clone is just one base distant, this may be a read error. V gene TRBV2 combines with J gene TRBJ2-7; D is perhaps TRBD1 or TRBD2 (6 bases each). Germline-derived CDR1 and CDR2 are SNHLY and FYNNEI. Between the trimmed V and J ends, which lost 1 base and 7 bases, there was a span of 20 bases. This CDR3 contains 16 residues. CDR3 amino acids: CASSEEAGIGDNEQYF. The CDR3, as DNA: TGTGCCAGCAGTGAAGAGGCGGGGATAGGGGACAATGAGCAGTACTTC.

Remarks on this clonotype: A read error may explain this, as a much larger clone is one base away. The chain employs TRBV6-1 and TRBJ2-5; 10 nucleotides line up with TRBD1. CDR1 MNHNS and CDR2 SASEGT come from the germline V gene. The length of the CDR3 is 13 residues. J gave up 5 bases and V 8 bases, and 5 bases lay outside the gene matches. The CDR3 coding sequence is TGTGCCAGCGCGACAGGGGGCACGGAGACCCAGTACTTC. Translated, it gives CASATGGTETQYF.

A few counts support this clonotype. Here the CDR3 reads CASSTRGRANTGELFF. The CDR3 DNA is TGTGCCAGCTCTACTCGGGGGCGAGCGAACACCGGGGAGCTGTTTTTT. This chain joins TRBV6-1 and TRBJ2-2, with D possibly being TRBD1 or TRBD2 (6 bases each). Germline V gives CDR1 MNHNS, CDR2 SASEGT. The CDR3 length is 16 residues. The germline V and J ends were trimmed by 8 bases and 0 bases, with 16 bases remaining between them.

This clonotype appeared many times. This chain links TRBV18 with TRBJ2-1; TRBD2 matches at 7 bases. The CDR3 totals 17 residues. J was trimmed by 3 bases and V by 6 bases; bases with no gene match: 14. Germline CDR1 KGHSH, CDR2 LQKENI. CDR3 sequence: CASSPPYSGQFYNEQFF. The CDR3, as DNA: TGTGCCAGCTCTCCGCCCTATAGCGGGCAGTTCTACAATGAGCAGTTCTTC.

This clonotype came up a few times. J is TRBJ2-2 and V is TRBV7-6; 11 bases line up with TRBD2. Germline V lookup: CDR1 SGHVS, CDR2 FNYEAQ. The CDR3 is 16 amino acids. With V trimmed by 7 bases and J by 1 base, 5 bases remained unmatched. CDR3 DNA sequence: TGTGCCAGCACCCAACTAGCGGGAGAGAACACCGGGGAGCTGTTTTTT. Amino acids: CASTQLAGENTGELFF.

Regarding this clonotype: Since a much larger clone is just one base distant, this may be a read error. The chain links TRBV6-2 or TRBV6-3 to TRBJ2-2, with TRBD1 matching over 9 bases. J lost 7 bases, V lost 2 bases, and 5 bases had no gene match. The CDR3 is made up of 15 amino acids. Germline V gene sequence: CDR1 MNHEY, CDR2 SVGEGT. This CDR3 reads CASSYTGTGLGELFF. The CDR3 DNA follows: TGTGCCAGCAGTTACACTGGGACAGGGCTCGGGGAGCTGTTTTTT.

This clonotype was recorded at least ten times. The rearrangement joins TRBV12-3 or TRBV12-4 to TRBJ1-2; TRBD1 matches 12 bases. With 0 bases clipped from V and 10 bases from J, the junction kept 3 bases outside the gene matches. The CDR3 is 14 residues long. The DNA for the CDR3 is TGTGCCAGCAGTTTAGCTGGGACAGGGGGCGCCTACACCTTC. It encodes CASSLAGTGGAYTF.

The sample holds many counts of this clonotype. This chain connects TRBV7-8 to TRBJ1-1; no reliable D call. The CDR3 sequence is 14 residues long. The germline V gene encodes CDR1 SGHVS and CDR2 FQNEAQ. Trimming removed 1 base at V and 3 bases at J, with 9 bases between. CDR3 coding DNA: TGTGCCAGCAGCTTAGTGGGATCCGACACTGAAGCTTTCTTT. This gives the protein CASSLVGSDTEAFF.

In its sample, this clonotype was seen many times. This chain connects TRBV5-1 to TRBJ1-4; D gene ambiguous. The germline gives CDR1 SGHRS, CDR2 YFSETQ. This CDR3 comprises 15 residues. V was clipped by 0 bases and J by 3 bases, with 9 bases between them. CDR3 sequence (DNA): TGCGCCAGCAGCTTGGAAGTACTCCCTAATGAAAAACTGTTTTTT. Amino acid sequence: CASSLEVLPNEKLFF.

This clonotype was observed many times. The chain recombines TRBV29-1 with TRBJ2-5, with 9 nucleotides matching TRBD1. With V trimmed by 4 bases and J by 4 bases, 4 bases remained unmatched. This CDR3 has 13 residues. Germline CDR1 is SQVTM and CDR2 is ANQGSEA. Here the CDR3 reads CSVVQGAGETQYF. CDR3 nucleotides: TGCAGCGTTGTACAGGGGGCTGGAGAGACCCAGTACTTC.

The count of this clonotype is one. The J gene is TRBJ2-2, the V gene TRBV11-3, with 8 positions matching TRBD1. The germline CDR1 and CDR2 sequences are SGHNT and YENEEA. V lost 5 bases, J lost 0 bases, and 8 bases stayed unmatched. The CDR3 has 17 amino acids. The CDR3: CASSGDRRKANTGELFF. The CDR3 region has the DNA TGTGCCAGCAGCGGGGACAGGAGAAAGGCGAACACCGGGGAGCTGTTTTTT.

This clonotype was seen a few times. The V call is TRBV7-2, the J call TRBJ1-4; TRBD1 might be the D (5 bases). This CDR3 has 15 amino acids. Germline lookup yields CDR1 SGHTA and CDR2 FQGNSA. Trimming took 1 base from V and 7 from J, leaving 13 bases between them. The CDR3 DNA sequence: TGTGCCAGCAGCTTAGGTCGAGGGGCAGGTGAAAAACTGTTTTTT. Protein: CASSLGRGAGEKLFF.

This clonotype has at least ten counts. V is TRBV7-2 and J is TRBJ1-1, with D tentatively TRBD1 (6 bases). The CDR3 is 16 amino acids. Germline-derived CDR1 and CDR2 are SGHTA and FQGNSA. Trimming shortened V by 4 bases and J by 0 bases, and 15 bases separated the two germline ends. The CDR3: CASSSRGRPLNTEAFF. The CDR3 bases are TGTGCCAGCAGCTCCAGGGGCAGGCCGCTGAACACTGAAGCTTTCTTT.

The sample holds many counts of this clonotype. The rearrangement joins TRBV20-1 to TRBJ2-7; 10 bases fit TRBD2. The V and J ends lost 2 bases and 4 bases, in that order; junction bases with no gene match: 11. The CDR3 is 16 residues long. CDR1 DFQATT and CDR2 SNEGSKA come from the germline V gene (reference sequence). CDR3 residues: CSARSASGGGFYEQYF. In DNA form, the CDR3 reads TGCAGTGCTAGATCGGCTAGCGGGGGAGGTTTTTACGAGCAGTACTTC.

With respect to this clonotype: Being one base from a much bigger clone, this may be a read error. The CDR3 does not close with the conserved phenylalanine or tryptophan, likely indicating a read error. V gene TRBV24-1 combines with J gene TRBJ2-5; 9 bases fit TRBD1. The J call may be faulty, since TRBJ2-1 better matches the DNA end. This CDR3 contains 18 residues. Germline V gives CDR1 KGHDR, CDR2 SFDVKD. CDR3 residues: CATSDRVGGTGIYIEQFL. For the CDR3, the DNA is TGTGCCACCAGTGATCGGGTTGGCGGGACAGGGATCTATATTGAGCAGTTCCTC.

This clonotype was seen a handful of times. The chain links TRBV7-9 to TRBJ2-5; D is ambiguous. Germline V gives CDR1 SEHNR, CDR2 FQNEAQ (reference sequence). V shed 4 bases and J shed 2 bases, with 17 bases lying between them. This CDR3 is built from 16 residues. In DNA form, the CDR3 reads TGTGCCAGCAGCTGGGGTTTGGTCGAGGTTCAAGAGACCCAGTACTTC. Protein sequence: CASSWGLVEVQETQYF.

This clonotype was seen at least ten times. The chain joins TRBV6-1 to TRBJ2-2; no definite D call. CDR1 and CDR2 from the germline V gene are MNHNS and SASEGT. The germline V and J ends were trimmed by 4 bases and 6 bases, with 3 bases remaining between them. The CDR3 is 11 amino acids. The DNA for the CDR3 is TGTGCCAGCAGTGGGCCCGGGGAGCTGTTTTTT. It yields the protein CASSGPGELFF.

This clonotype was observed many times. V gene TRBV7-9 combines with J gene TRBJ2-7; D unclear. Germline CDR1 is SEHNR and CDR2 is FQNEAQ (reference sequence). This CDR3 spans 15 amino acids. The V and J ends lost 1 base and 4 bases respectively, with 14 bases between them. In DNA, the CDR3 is TGTGCCAGCAGCTTAGGGGCAGGAGCCATATACGAGCAGTACTTC. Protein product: CASSLGAGAIYEQYF. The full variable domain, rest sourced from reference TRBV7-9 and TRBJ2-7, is DTGVSQNPRHKITKRGQNVTFRCDPISEHNRLYWYRQTLGQGPEFLTYFQNEAQLEKSRLLSDRFSAERPKGSFSTLEIQRTEQGDSAMYLCASSLGAGAIYEQYFGPGTRLTVT.

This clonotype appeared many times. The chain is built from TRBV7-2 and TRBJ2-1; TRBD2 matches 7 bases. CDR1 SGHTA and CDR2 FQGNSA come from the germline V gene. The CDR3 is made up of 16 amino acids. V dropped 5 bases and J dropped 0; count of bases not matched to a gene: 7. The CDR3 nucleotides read TGTGCCAGCAGCCCCGGGCCTAGCGGCTCCTACAATGAGCAGTTCTTC. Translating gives CASSPGPSGSYNEQFF. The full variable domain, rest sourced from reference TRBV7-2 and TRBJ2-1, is GAGVSQSPSNKVTEKGKDVELRCDPISGHTALYWYRQSLGQGLEFLIYFQGNSAPDKSGLPSDRFSAERTGGSVSTLTIQRTQQEDSAVYLCASSPGPSGSYNEQFFGPGTRLTVL.

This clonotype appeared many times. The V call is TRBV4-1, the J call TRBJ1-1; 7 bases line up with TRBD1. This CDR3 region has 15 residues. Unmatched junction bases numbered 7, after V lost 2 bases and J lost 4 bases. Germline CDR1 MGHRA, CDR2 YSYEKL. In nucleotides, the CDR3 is TGCGCCAGCAGCCAAAGGGAACAGGGGAGCACTGAAGCTTTCTTT. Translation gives CASSQREQGSTEAFF.

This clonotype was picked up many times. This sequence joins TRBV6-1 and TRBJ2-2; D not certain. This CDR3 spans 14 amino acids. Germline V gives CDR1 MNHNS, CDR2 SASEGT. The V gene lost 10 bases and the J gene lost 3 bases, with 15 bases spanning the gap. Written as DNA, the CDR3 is TGTGCCACAACGGAAATAGTAGACACCGGGGAGCTGTTTTTT. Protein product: CATTEIVDTGELFF.

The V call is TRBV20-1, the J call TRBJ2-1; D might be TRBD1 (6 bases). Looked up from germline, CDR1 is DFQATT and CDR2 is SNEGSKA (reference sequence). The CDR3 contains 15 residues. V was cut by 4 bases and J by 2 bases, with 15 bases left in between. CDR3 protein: CSATFRTDPYNEQFF. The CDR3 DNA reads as TGCAGTGCTACTTTTAGGACAGATCCCTACAATGAGCAGTTCTTC.

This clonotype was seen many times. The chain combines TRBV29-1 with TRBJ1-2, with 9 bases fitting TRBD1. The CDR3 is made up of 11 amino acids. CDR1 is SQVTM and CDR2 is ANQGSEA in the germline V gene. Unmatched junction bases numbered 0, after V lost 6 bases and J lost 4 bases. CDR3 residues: CSVTGGYGYTF. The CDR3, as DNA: TGCAGCGTGACAGGGGGCTATGGCTACACCTTC.

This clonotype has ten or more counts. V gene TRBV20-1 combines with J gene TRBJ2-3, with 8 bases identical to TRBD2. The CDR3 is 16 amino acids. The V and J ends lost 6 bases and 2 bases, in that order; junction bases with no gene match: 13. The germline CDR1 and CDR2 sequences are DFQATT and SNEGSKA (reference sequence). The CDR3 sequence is CSAPPSETSVTDTQYF. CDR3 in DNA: TGCAGTGCCCCCCCCTCCGAGACTAGCGTCACAGATACGCAGTATTTT.

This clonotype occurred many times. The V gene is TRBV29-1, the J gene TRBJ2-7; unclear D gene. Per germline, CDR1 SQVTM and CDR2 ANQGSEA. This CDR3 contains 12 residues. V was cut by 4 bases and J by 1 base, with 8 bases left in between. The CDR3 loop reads CSVASRSYEQYF. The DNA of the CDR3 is TGCAGCGTTGCTTCCCGGTCCTACGAGCAGTACTTC.